Shown below are 5 T cell receptor beta chains from a single sample sequenced in a study of T cells in Graves' hyperthyroidism and ophthalmopathy. RNA transcripts gave rise to amplified TCR beta CDR3 regions. First-round RT-PCR targeting the TCR CDR3 was performed with the HTBI primer set. TCRdb ran MiXCR on the multiplex PCR reads and lists one entry per CDR3 protein. Here the sample spans about 130,000 distinct CDR3 sequences, approximately 20% being singletons. Specimen: blood. Every receptor here comes from a woman between 50 and 59 years old with Graves' hyperthyroidism that later progressed to Graves' ophthalmopathy.

The chain joins TRBV27 to TRBJ2-1; TRBD1 matches at 8 bases. With 6 bases clipped from V and 8 bases from J, the junction kept 9 bases outside the gene matches. The CDR3 sequence is 14 residues long. CDR1 is MNHEY and CDR2 is SMNVEV in the germline V gene (reference sequence). CDR3 amino acids: CASSLDRVKYEQFF. The DNA for the CDR3 is TGTGCCAGCAGCTTGGACAGGGTTAAGTATGAGCAGTTCTTC.

The chain links TRBV6-1 to TRBJ1-1; TRBD1 aligns across 7 bases. J lost 3 bases, V lost 6 bases, and 10 bases had no gene match. CDR1 is MNHNS, CDR2 SASEGT, per germline. The CDR3 covers 15 residues. Here the CDR3 DNA reads TGTGCCAGCAGCACCCCGGGACAGTTGGACACTGAAGCTTTCTTT. This codes for CASSTPGQLDTEAFF.

This clonotype has a handful of counts. CDR3 protein: CASTQGGDYGYTF. CDR3 DNA: TGTGCCAGCACCCAGGGAGGGGACTATGGCTACACCTTC. The chain links TRBV6-1 to TRBJ1-2, with D possibly being TRBD1 (5 bases). Germline-derived CDR1 and CDR2 are MNHNS and SASEGT. The V and J ends lost 7 bases and 3 bases respectively, with 12 bases between them. The CDR3 runs to 13 residues.

The V gene is TRBV10-3, the J gene TRBJ1-2; D is undetermined. Trimming took 3 bases from V and 6 from J, leaving 14 bases between them. The germline V gene encodes CDR1 ENHRY and CDR2 SYGVKD. The CDR3 covers 14 residues. The CDR3, as DNA: TGTGCCATCAGTGACCGGGGTCGCGGCCATGGCTACACCTTC. Protein sequence: CAISDRGRGHGYTF.

This clonotype has only a few counts. The chain recombines TRBV20-1 with TRBJ2-5; no reliable D call. Per germline, CDR1 DFQATT and CDR2 SNEGSKA (reference sequence). The CDR3 is 11 residues long. Trimming shortened V by 5 bases and J by 0 bases, and 4 bases separated the two germline ends. CDR3 protein: CSAGYQETQYF. The CDR3 nucleotides read TGCAGTGCTGGTTACCAAGAGACCCAGTACTTC.